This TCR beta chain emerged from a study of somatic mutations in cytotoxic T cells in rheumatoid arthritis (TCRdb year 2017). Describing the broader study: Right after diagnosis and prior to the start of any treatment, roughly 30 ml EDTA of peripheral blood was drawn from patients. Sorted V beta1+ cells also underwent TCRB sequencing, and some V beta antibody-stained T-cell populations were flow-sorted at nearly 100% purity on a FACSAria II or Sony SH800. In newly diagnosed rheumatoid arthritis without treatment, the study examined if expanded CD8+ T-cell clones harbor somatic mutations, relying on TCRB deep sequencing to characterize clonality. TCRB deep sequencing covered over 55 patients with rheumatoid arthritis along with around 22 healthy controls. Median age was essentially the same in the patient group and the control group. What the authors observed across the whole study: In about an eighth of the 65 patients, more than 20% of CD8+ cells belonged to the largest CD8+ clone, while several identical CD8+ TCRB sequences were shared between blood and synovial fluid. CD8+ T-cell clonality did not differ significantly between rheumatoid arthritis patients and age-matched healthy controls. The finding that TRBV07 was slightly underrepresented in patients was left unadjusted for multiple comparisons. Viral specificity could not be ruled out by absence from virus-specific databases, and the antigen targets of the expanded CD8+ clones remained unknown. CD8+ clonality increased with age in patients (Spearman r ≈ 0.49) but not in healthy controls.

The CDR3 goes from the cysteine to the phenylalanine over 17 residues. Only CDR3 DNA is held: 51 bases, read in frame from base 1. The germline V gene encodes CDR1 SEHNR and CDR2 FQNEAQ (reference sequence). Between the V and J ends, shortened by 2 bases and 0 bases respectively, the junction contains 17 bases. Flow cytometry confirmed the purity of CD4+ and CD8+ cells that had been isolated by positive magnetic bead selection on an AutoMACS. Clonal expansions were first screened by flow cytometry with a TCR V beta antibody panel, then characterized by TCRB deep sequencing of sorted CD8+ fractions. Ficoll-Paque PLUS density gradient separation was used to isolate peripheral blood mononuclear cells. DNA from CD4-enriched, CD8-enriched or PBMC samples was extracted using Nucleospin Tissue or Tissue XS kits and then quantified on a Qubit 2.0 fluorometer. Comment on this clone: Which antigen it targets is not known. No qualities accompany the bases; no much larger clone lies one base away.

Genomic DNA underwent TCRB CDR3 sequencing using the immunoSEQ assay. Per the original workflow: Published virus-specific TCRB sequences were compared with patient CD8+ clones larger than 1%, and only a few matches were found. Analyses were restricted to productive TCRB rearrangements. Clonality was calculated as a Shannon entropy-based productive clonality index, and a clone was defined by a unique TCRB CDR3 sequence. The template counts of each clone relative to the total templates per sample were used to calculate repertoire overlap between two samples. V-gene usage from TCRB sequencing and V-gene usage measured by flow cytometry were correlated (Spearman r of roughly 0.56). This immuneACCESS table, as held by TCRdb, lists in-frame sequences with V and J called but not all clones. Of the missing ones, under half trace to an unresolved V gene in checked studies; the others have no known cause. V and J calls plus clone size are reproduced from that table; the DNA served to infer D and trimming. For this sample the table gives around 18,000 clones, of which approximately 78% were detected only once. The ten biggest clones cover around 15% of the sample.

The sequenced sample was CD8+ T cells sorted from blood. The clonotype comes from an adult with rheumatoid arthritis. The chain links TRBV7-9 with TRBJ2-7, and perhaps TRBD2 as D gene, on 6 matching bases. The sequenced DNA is TGTGCCAGCAGCTTAATAATCGGCGGGACCCGCTCCTACGAGCAGTACTTC. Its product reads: CASSLIIGGTRSYEQYF. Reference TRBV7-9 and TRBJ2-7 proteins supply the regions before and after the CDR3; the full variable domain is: DTGVSQNPRHKITKRGQNVTFRCDPISEHNRLYWYRQTLGQGPEFLTYFQNEAQLEKSRLLSDRFSAERPKGSFSTLEIQRTEQGDSAMYLCASSLIIGGTRSYEQYFGPGTRLTVT.